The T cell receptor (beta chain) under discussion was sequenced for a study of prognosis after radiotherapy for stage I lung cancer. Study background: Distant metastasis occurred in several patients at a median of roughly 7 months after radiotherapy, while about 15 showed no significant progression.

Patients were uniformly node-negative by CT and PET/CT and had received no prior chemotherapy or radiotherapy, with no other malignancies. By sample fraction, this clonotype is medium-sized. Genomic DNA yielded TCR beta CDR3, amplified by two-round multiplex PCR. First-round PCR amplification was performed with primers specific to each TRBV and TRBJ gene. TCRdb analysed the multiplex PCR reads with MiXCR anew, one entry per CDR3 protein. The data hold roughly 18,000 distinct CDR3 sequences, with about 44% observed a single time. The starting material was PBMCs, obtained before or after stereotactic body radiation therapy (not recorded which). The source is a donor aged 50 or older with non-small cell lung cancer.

The CDR3 loop is CSARDFLAGGTDTQYF. In DNA form, the CDR3 reads TGCAGTGCTAGAGATTTCCTAGCGGGAGGGACAGATACGCAGTATTTT. V gene TRBV20-1 combines with J gene TRBJ2-3, with 12 positions matching TRBD2. The J segment lost 3 bases and the V segment lost 0 bases, leaving 4 bases of the junction unmatched. This CDR3 contains 16 residues. The germline V gene encodes CDR1 DFQATT and CDR2 SNEGSKA (reference sequence).